The 20 T cell receptor beta chains presented below share a single source sample, sequenced in a study of blood T cells in healthy people across ages. Primers used in a second PCR of roughly 6 to 12 cycles were a sample-barcoded 5' primer and a J-beta primer mix. TCRdb called the 5' RACE reads again in MiXCR, with one record for every CDR3 protein. The sample has about 1.4 million distinct CDR3 sequences, around 55% seen once. Sequencing was carried out using blood. The receptors stem from a man aged 18-30 years in good health.

This clonotype was observed a handful of times. This chain links TRBV6-2 or TRBV6-3 with TRBJ2-3, with unresolved D. Germline lookup yields CDR1 MNHEY and CDR2 SVGEGT. Trimming shortened V by 2 bases and J by 6 bases, and 12 bases separated the two germline ends. This CDR3 is 14 amino acids long. The CDR3 DNA is TGTGCCAGCAGTTACACCCGACTCTCCGATACGCAGTATTTT. Its translation: CASSYTRLSDTQYF.

The sample holds many counts of this clonotype. This may arise from a read error, as a much more abundant clone is one base away. The V and J genes are TRBV10-1 and TRBJ2-1; D call uncertain. The DNA end is a closer match to TRBJ2-7, so the J assignment may be wrong. CDR3 length equals 15 residues. CDR1 and CDR2 (germline): WNHNN, SYGVQD (reference sequence). The CDR3 DNA sequence: TGCGCCAGCAGTGAGACCAGGAGCTCCTACAATGAGCAGTACTTC. Its protein product is CASSETRSSYNEQYF.

The chain recombines TRBV7-9 with TRBJ2-1; D tentatively reads TRBD1 or TRBD2 (5 bases each). Trimming cost V 7 bases and J 8 bases, with 12 bases left between them. CDR3 size: 12 residues. The V gene's germline CDR1 is SEHNR and CDR2 FQNEAQ (reference sequence). The CDR3 sequence: CASTIGTYEQFF. In DNA form, the CDR3 reads TGTGCCAGCACCATAGGGACGTATGAGCAGTTCTTC.

This clonotype was seen only once. The V call is TRBV3-1, the J call TRBJ2-1; possible D gene TRBD2, 5 bases. V lost 4 bases and J lost 9, with 16 bases in between. The V gene's germline CDR1 is LGHDT and CDR2 YNNKEL (reference sequence). This CDR3 region has 14 residues. The CDR3 loop is CASSPRMRAGEQFF. The DNA for the CDR3 is TGTGCCAGCAGCCCCCGTATGAGGGCAGGTGAGCAGTTCTTC.

This clonotype occurred once. The V and J genes are TRBV16 and TRBJ2-1; the D is unclear. V was pared by 4 bases and J by 8 bases, with 9 bases between. The CDR3 runs 12 residues. CDR1 and CDR2 (germline): KGHSY, FQNENV. The CDR3, as DNA: TGTGCCAGCAGCCGGCCTCCTCATGAGCAGTTCTTC. Translating it yields CASSRPPHEQFF.

V usage is TRBV10-3 and J usage is TRBJ1-4; D remains unclear. The CDR3 is 13 amino acids. In germline, CDR1 is ENHRY, CDR2 SYGVKD. Trimming stripped 9 bases from V and 6 bases from J, with 14 bases between. The CDR3 DNA sequence: TGTGCCATGCGACCCGGGGAGGATGAAAAACTGTTTTTT. Protein product: CAMRPGEDEKLFF.

The DNA of the CDR3 is TGTGCCAGCAGTTTATCCCCGAGCGGAGAAACCTACGAGCAGTACTTC. Translation gives CASSLSPSGETYEQYF. V and J are TRBV27 and TRBJ2-7; a possible D gene is TRBD2 (5 bases). Between the trimmed V and J ends, which lost 0 bases and 2 bases, there was a span of 14 bases. The CDR3 sequence is 16 residues long. Germline V CDR1 and CDR2: MNHEY, SMNVEV (reference sequence).

This clonotype was observed a few times. J is TRBJ1-6 and V is TRBV4-3; D is uncertain. CDR3 length: 14 residues. Germline V CDR1 and CDR2: LGHNA, YSLEER. V dropped 0 bases and J dropped 8 bases, with 8 bases sitting between them. The CDR3 coding sequence is TGCGCCAGCAGCCAAGATCGGCGGGATTCACCCCTCCACTTT. Protein product: CASSQDRRDSPLHF.

The chain joins TRBV29-1 to TRBJ1-1; D is unclear. V lost 7 bases and J 5 bases, leaving 14 bases between the germline ends. Germline assignment: CDR1 SQVTM and CDR2 ANQGSEA. The length of the CDR3 is 12 residues. DNA of the CDR3: TGCAGCGGCACAGAGGGTGGGACTGAAGCTTTCTTT. As protein: CSGTEGGTEAFF.

J is TRBJ1-2 and V is TRBV7-2, with 8 positions matching TRBD1. The germline gives CDR1 SGHTA, CDR2 FQGNSA. The ends lost 4 bases at V and 6 bases at J; junction bases unmatched: 10. CDR3 length: 15 residues. The CDR3 DNA reads TGTGCCAGCAGCTCACCTCGGACAGGGATACATGGCTACACCTTC. Translated: CASSSPRTGIHGYTF.

In its sample, this clonotype was seen a few times. This chain links TRBV21-1 with TRBJ2-3; the table's D call, TRBD2, was not checked against the DNA. TRBV21-1 is assigned pseudogene status. The CDR3 has 19 amino acids. This CDR3 reads CASSKTRGTSGRNTDTQYF. CDR3 DNA sequence: TGTGCCAGCAGCAAAACTCGGGGGACTAGCGGGCGAAACACAGATACGCAGTATTTT.

J is TRBJ1-2 and V is TRBV4-2; 7 bases line up with TRBD1. Trimming at V came to 0 bases and at J to 4 bases, leaving 2 bases not matched to a gene. The V gene's germline CDR1 is LGHNA and CDR2 YNFKEQ. The CDR3 contains 14 residues. The CDR3 DNA is TGTGCCAGCAGCCAAGACAGGGGGGTCTATGGCTACACCTTC. This gives the protein CASSQDRGVYGYTF.

The V gene is TRBV7-2, the J gene TRBJ1-4; D gene unclear. The CDR3 is made up of 14 amino acids. Germline CDR1 is SGHTA and CDR2 is FQGNSA. The ends were cut back, 4 bases at V and 5 bases at J, with 11 bases in the middle. CDR3 loop: CASSYLQDNEKLFF. The DNA for the CDR3 is TGTGCCAGCAGCTATTTGCAGGACAATGAAAAACTGTTTTTT.

This clonotype was seen a few times. This sequence joins TRBV4-1 and TRBJ2-1; D not certain. This CDR3 region has 14 residues. Looked up from germline, CDR1 is MGHRA and CDR2 is YSYEKL. V lost 1 base, J lost 4 bases, and 8 bases lay in between. The CDR3 here is CASSQVTRYNEQFF. Written as DNA, the CDR3 is TGCGCCAGCAGCCAAGTAACTCGGTACAATGAGCAGTTCTTC.

In the case of this clonotype: A read error may account for a junction end that differs from germline. The rearrangement joins TRBV29-1 to TRBJ2-2, with 7 bases matching TRBD2. The CDR3 covers 13 residues. Germline-derived CDR1 and CDR2 are SQVTM and ANQGSEA. The CDR3 nucleotides are TGCAGCGTTGACGGGGGGAACGCCGGGGAGCTGTTTTTT. This encodes CSVDGGNAGELFF.

This clonotype came up a few times. V and J are TRBV4-1 and TRBJ2-7; TRBD1 might be the D (5 bases). Germline assignment: CDR1 MGHRA and CDR2 YSYEKL. Trimming stripped 2 bases from V and 3 bases from J, with 8 bases between. The CDR3 is 13 residues long. In DNA, the CDR3 is TGCGCCAGCAGCCAACAGGGCCGCTACGAGCAGTACTTC. This encodes CASSQQGRYEQYF.

The chain combines TRBV10-3 with TRBJ1-2, with D possibly matching TRBD1 (5 bases). This CDR3 region has 13 residues. The ends were cut back, 2 bases at V and 3 bases at J, with 7 bases in the middle. Germline V gives CDR1 ENHRY, CDR2 SYGVKD. CDR3: CAISEGDYYGYTF. The CDR3 DNA is TGTGCCATCAGTGAGGGGGACTACTATGGCTACACCTTC.

This clonotype was counted between two and nine times. V usage is TRBV2 and J usage is TRBJ2-1; TRBD2 is a possible D gene (5 bases). The germline gives CDR1 SNHLY, CDR2 FYNNEI. This CDR3 contains 14 residues. V was clipped by 9 bases and J by 2 bases, with 14 bases between them. Written as DNA, the CDR3 is TGTGCCAGTCTTACTCGGGGAGCCTACAATGAGCAGTTCTTC. This codes for CASLTRGAYNEQFF.

V is TRBV4-2 and J is TRBJ2-7, with 10 bases lining up with TRBD2. The CDR3 totals 14 residues. Trimming cost V 1 base and J 9 bases; bases outside gene matches: 6. CDR1 and CDR2 (germline): LGHNA, YNFKEQ. In DNA, the CDR3 is TGTGCCAGCAGCCAAGGGCTAGCGGGAGTGAGGCAGTACTTC. This gives the protein CASSQGLAGVRQYF.

This clonotype was seen more than once but under ten times. The chain joins TRBV11-2 to TRBJ2-3, with D perhaps matching TRBD1 (5 bases). Trimming removed 4 bases at V and 10 bases at J, with 18 bases between. This CDR3 has 14 residues. Germline V CDR1 and CDR2: SGHAT, FQNNGV. As DNA, the CDR3 is TGTGCCAGCAGCTCCCCCAGGGTAGCCGTAGCGCAGTATTTT. It encodes CASSSPRVAVAQYF.